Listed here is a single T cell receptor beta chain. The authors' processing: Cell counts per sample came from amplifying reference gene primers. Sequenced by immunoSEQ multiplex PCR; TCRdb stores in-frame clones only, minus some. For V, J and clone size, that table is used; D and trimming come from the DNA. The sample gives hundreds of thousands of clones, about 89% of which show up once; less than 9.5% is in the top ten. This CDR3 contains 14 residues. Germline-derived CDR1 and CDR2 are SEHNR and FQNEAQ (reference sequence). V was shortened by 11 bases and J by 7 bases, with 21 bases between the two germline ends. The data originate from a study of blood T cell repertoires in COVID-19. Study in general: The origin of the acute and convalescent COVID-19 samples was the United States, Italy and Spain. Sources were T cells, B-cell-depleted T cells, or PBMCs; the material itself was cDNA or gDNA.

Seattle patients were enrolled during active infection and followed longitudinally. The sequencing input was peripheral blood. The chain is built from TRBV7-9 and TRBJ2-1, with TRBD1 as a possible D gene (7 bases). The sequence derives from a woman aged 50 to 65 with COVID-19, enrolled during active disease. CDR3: CAWGEVRGRNEQFF. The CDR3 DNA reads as TGTGCCTGGGGTGAGGTCAGGGGGAGGAATGAGCAGTTCTTC.